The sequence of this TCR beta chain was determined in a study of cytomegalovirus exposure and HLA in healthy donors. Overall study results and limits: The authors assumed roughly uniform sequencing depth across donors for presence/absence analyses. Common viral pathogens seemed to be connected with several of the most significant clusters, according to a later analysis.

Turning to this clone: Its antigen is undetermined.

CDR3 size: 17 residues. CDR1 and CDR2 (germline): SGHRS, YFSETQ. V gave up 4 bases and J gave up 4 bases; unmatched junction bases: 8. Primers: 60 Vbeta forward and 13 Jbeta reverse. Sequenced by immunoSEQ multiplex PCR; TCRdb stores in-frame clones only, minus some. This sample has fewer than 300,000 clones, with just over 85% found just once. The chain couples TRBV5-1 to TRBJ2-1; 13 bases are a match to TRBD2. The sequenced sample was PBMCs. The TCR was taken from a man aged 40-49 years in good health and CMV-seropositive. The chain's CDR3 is CASSPGTSGKWYNEQFF. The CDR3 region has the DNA TGCGCCAGCAGCCCAGGGACTAGCGGGAAATGGTACAATGAGCAGTTCTTC.